Below are 2 T cell receptor beta chains sequenced from a single sample in a study of OX40 agonist ivuxolimab in advanced cancers. Data came from immunoSEQ multiplex PCR; TCRdb stores just in-frame clones and leaves some out. Among about 40,000 clones listed, 80% to 90% were seen once. The sequenced sample was CD4+ or CD8+ T cells sorted from blood, obtained in a trial of the OX40 agonist ivuxolimab. All receptors come from an adult with an advanced solid tumor such as melanoma, head and neck, liver or kidney cancer.

The chain employs TRBV28 and TRBJ2-1; tentative D call: TRBD2 (5 bases). Germline CDR1 is MDHEN and CDR2 is SYDVKM. The CDR3 length is 15 residues. V dropped 4 bases and J dropped 0 bases, with 10 bases sitting between them. Here the CDR3 DNA reads TGTGCCAGCAGTTCCCTAGCCCCCTCCTACAATGAGCAGTTCTTC. Its protein product is CASSSLAPSYNEQFF.

This clone came up a few times. CDR3 region: CASSPMTSGFTDTQYF. The CDR3 DNA is TGTGCCAGCTCACCAATGACTAGCGGGTTCACAGATACGCAGTATTTT. The chain recombines TRBV18 with TRBJ2-3; the match to TRBD2 covers 10 bases. Germline V gene lookup returns CDR1 KGHSH and CDR2 LQKENI. The CDR3 length is 16 residues. V was pared by 2 bases and J by 2 bases, with 4 bases of the junction left unmatched.